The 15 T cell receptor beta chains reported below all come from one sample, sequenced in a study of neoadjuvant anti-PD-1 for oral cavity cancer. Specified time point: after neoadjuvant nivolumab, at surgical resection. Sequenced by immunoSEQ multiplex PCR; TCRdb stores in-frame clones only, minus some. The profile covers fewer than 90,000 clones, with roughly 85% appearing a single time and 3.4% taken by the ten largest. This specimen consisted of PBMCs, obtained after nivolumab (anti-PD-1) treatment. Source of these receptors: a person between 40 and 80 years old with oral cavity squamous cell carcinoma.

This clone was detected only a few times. The CDR3 coding sequence is TGCGCCAGCAGCTTCTCTCCGGGACAGGGCCAAGAGACCCAGTACTTC. Amino acids: CASSFSPGQGQETQYF. This chain uses TRBV5-1 with TRBJ2-5, with 9 bases aligning to TRBD1. There are 16 residues in the CDR3. V was clipped by 2 bases and J by 1 base; unmatched bases: 6. Germline V gene data show CDR1 as SGHRS and CDR2 as YFSETQ.

CDR3 loop: CASRDPFYNEQFF. In DNA form, the CDR3 reads TGTGCCAGTAGAGATCCGTTTTACAATGAGCAGTTCTTC. V and J are TRBV19 and TRBJ2-1, with unresolved D. V was cut by 6 bases and J by 4 bases, with 10 bases left in between. This CDR3 is built from 13 residues. Looked up from germline, CDR1 is LNHDA and CDR2 is SQIVND (reference sequence).

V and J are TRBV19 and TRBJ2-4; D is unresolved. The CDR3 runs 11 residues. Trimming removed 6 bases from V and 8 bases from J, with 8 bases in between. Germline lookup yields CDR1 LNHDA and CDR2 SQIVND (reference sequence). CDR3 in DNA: TGTGCCAGTAGCAGCTACGACATTCAGTACTTC. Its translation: CASSSYDIQYF.

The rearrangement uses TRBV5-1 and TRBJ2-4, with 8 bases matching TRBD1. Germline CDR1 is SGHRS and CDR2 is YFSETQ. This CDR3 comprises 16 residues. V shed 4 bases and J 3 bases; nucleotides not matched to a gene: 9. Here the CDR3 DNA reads TGCGCCAGCAGCACCGGACAGGGCGACGGCAAAAACATTCAGTACTTC. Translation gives CASSTGQGDGKNIQYF. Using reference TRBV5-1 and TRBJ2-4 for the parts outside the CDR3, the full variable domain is KAGVTQTPRYLIKTRGQQVTLSCSPISGHRSVSWYQQTPGQGLQFLFEYFSETQRNKGNFPGRFSGRQFSNSRSEMNVSTLELGDSALYLCASSTGQGDGKNIQYFGAGTRLSVL.

The chain's CDR3 is CASSLILGTEAFF. CDR3 bases: TGTGCCAGCAGCTTAATCCTAGGCACTGAAGCTTTCTTT. The rearrangement uses TRBV7-3 and TRBJ1-1; D unresolved. The CDR3 has 13 residues. Per germline, CDR1 SGHTA and CDR2 FQGTGA. V was pared by 1 base and J by 4 bases, with 7 bases between.

The CDR3 protein is CAISDPEGGTVYGYTF. CDR3 coding DNA: TGTGCCATCAGTGATCCTGAGGGCGGGACAGTCTATGGCTACACCTTC. This chain connects TRBV10-3 to TRBJ1-2, with 7 bases that match TRBD1. Per germline, CDR1 ENHRY and CDR2 SYGVKD. The CDR3 is 16 residues long. Trimming at V came to 3 bases and at J to 4 bases, leaving 11 bases not matched to a gene.

CDR3 DNA: TGTGCCTGGAGTGACGGGGGACGGTCCTACGAGCAGTACTTC. Its protein is CAWSDGGRSYEQYF. J is TRBJ2-7 and V is TRBV30; maybe TRBD2 (6 bases). CDR3 length: 14 residues. The germline V and J ends were trimmed by 1 base and 1 base, with 11 bases remaining between them. Germline V gene lookup returns CDR1 GTSNPN and CDR2 SVGIG (reference sequence).

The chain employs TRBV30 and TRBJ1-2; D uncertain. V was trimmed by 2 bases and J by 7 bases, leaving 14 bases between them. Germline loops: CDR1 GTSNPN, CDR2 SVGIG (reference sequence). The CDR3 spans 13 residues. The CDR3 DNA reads TGTGCCTGGAGTCGGGAGGGCTCGGGTGGCTACACCTTC. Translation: CAWSREGSGGYTF.

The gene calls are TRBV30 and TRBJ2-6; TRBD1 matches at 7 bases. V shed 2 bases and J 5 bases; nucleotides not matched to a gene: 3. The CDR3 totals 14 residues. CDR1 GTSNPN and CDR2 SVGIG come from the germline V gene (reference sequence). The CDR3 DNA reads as TGTGCCTGGAGTAGACAGGGTAGGGCCAACGTCCTGACTTTC. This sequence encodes CAWSRQGRANVLTF. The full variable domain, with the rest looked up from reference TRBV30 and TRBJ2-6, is SQTIHQWPATLVQPVGSPLSLECTVEGTSNPNLYWYRQAAGRGLQLLFYSVGIGQISSEVPQNLSASRPQDRQFILSSKKLLLSDSGFYLCAWSRQGRANVLTFGAGSRLTVL.

CDR3 sequence (DNA): TGTGCCAGCAGATCTGGTGGGGGGACTGAAGCTTTCTTT. This translates into CASRSGGGTEAFF. The chain couples TRBV6-5 to TRBJ1-1; possible D gene TRBD1, 5 bases. The germline V gene has CDR1 MNHEY and CDR2 SVGAGI. Trimming left V 6 bases short and J 5 bases short, with 13 bases between. CDR3 length: 13 amino acids.

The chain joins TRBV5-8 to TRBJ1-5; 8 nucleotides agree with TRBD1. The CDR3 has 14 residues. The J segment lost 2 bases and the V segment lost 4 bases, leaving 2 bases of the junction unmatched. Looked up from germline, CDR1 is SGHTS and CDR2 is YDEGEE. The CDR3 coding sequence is TGTGCCAGCAGCATGGACAGGGGCAATCAGCCCCAGCATTTT. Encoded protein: CASSMDRGNQPQHF.

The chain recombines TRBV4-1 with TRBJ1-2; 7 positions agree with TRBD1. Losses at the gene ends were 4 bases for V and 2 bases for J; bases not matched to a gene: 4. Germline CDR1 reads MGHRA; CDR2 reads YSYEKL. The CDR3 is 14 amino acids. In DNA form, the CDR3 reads TGCGCCAGCAGCCCGAGGGACAGCAACTATGGCTACACCTTC. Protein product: CASSPRDSNYGYTF.

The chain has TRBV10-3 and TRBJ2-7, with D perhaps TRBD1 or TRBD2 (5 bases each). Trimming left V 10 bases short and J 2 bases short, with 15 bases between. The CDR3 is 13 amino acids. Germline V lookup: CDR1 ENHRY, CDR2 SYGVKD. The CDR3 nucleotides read TGTGCCACCCAGGCAGAGGGGCCCTACGAGCAGTACTTC. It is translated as CATQAEGPYEQYF.

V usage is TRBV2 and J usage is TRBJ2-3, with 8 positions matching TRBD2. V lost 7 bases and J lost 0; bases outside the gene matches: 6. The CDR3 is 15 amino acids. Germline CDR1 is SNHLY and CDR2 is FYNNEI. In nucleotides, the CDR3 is TGTGCCAGCAAAACTAGCGGAGCTAGCACAGATACGCAGTATTTT. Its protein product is CASKTSGASTDTQYF.

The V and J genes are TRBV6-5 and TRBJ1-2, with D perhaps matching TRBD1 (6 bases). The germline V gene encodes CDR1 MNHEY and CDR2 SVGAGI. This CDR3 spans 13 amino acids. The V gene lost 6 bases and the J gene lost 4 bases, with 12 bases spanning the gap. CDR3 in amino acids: CASSPGVPYGYTF. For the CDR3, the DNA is TGTGCCAGCAGCCCAGGGGTCCCCTATGGCTACACCTTC.